This T cell receptor beta chain was identified in a study of metastatic and nonmetastatic thyroid tumors. Across the whole study: Across peripheral blood and tumor or nodule tissue samples taken from malignant and benign thyroid patients, the repertoires were compared with one another.

Original methodology: Differences in CDR3 between clinicopathological groups were drawn on to build a classifier intended to discriminate distant-metastatic papillary thyroid cancer patients. Via MiXCR, TCRdb re-called the PCR reads. In this record, the V and J calls reflect TCRdb's handling and not the investigators' own analysis. Here the sample spans around 30,000 clones, approximately 10% being singletons. Unmatched junction bases numbered 3, after V lost 5 bases and J lost 5 bases. Germline V gives CDR1 MNHNS, CDR2 SASEGT. This CDR3 has 14 amino acids. General study findings and limits: Malignant tumors reportedly showed significantly higher TCR beta diversity than benign nodules in both blood and tumor.

This clone counts as medium-sized (0.01 to 0.1%). Antigen: not known. Thyroid surgery had not been preceded by any treatment in any patient. This sequence joins TRBV6-1 and TRBJ1-6; TRBD1 agrees at 7 bases. The receptor comes from a female donor with papillary thyroid cancer or a benign thyroid nodule (not recorded which). Some clones in this sample may be carry-over from other donors' samples. Source material: blood. The CDR3 is CASSRDRDNSPLHF. For the CDR3, the DNA is TGTGCCAGCAGTCGGGACAGAGATAATTCACCCCTCCACTTT.